One and the same sample provided the 16 T cell receptor beta chains below, sequenced in a study of T cells in Graves' hyperthyroidism and ophthalmopathy. The CDR3 regions of TCR beta were amplified from RNA transcripts. A first-round RT-PCR of the TCR CDR3 used the HTBI primer set. TCRdb itself ran the multiplex PCR reads through MiXCR, one entry per CDR3 protein. The sample holds 250,000 to 400,000 distinct CDR3 sequences, around 15% seen once. Sequenced material: blood. These TCRs come from a woman in her thirties or forties with Graves' ophthalmopathy.

This clonotype showed up just a few times. V and J are TRBV15 and TRBJ2-5; TRBD1 matches 8 bases. The CDR3 runs 14 residues. The germline CDR1 and CDR2 sequences are LNHNV and YYDKDF (reference sequence). Trimming at V came to 4 bases and at J to 5 bases, leaving 6 bases not matched to a gene. The CDR3 protein is CATSTPRGRETQYF. The CDR3 coding sequence is TGTGCCACCAGCACACCCAGGGGGCGCGAGACCCAGTACTTC.

Note on this clonotype: Possible read error: a much larger clone is one base away. V gene TRBV5-1 combines with J gene TRBJ1-1; a weak D match, TRBD1 (6 bases). CDR3 length: 16 residues. Deletions cut 0 bases from V and 4 bases from J, with 16 bases between. CDR1 is SGHRS and CDR2 is YFSETQ in the germline V gene. The CDR3: CASSLDFAGVFTEAFF. The CDR3 DNA follows: TGCGCCAGCAGCTTGGATTTCGCAGGGGTATTCACTGAAGCTTTCTTT.

V usage is TRBV20-1 and J usage is TRBJ1-1; TRBD1 is a possible D gene (6 bases). V lost 1 base and J 11 bases, leaving 11 bases between the germline ends. CDR1 and CDR2 from the germline V gene are DFQATT and SNEGSKA (reference sequence). The CDR3 is made up of 11 amino acids. CDR3 sequence (DNA): TGCAGTGCTAGAGGGGGGGCAGGCGCTTTCTTT. Protein sequence: CSARGGAGAFF.

V usage is TRBV29-1 and J usage is TRBJ2-6; 9 bases fit TRBD2. The CDR3 has 15 amino acids. Germline CDR1 and CDR2: SQVTM and ANQGSEA. The V gene end was trimmed by 5 bases and the J gene end by 3 bases; junction bases not matched to a gene: 5. CDR3 DNA sequence: TGCAGCGTTAGAGGCGGGGGGGTTGGGGCCAACGTCCTGACTTTC. Translation: CSVRGGGVGANVLTF.

This clonotype was recorded many times. Germline and junction disagree at one end, which may indicate a read error. The J gene is TRBJ2-7, the V gene TRBV12-3 or TRBV12-4; D gene ambiguous. The CDR3 is 13 amino acids. This CDR3 is CASSVAGGYEQYF. CDR3 nucleotides: TGTGCCAGCAGTGTAGCCGGCGGCTACGAGCAGTACTTC.

This clonotype was observed many times. This chain uses TRBV29-1 with TRBJ2-1, with a tentative D call TRBD1 (5 bases). CDR1 and CDR2 (germline): SQVTM, ANQGSEA. The CDR3 runs to 15 residues. Trimming removed 2 bases at V and 1 base at J, with 12 bases between. The CDR3 loop is CSVENRQGSYNEQFF. Here the CDR3 DNA reads TGCAGCGTTGAAAATCGGCAGGGATCCTACAATGAGCAGTTCTTC.

This clonotype was detected ten times or more. The rearrangement uses TRBV4-1 and TRBJ2-3; D is unclear. The CDR3 has 14 residues. Germline V gives CDR1 MGHRA, CDR2 YSYEKL. V was clipped by 0 bases and J by 3 bases, with 7 bases between them. The CDR3 loop reads CASSQELPTDTQYF. As DNA, the CDR3 is TGCGCCAGCAGCCAAGAACTGCCTACAGATACGCAGTATTTT.

This clonotype has more than one count but fewer than ten. This chain uses TRBV19 with TRBJ1-5; 9 nucleotides agree with TRBD1. The CDR3 runs to 15 residues. The germline V gene encodes CDR1 LNHDA and CDR2 SQIVND (reference sequence). V lost 9 bases and J lost 3; bases outside the gene matches: 9. Here the CDR3 DNA reads TGTGCCAGCAACCGGGACAGGGACCTCAATCAGCCCCAGCATTTT. Translating gives CASNRDRDLNQPQHF.

This clonotype was seen many times. The chain links TRBV10-3 to TRBJ1-1; 7 bases fit TRBD1. The germline CDR1 and CDR2 sequences are ENHRY and SYGVKD. The J segment lost 8 bases and the V segment lost 3 bases, leaving 9 bases of the junction unmatched. This CDR3 region has 14 residues. Here the CDR3 reads CAISDRDRGLEAFF. The CDR3 DNA reads TGTGCCATCAGTGACCGGGACAGAGGACTAGAAGCTTTCTTT.

In its sample, this clonotype was seen many times. The chain couples TRBV11-2 to TRBJ2-7; D unresolved. The germline V gene encodes CDR1 SGHAT and CDR2 FQNNGV. This CDR3 comprises 14 residues. V shed 1 base and J shed 0 bases, with 7 bases lying between them. DNA of the CDR3: TGTGCCAGCAGCTTAGTACCAGGCTCCTACGAGCAGTACTTC. Translated, it gives CASSLVPGSYEQYF.

This clonotype was seen many times. The rearrangement links TRBV24-1 to TRBJ2-3; TRBD2 might be the D (7 bases). Per germline, CDR1 KGHDR and CDR2 SFDVKD. This CDR3 comprises 16 residues. Deletions cut 3 bases from V and 2 bases from J, with 14 bases between. CDR3 DNA sequence: TGTGCCACCAGTGATCCTTTCGGGGGGCCCACAGATACGCAGTATTTT. Amino acids: CATSDPFGGPTDTQYF.

The rearrangement joins TRBV5-4 to TRBJ2-1; 7 nucleotides align to TRBD2. Germline V CDR1 and CDR2: SGHNT, YYREEE (reference sequence). The CDR3 extends over 12 amino acids. J gave up 6 bases and V 10 bases, and 7 bases lay outside the gene matches. Here the CDR3 reads CAWGAGFNEQFF. The CDR3, as DNA: TGTGCCTGGGGAGCGGGGTTCAATGAGCAGTTCTTC.

This clonotype came up many times. This chain connects TRBV6-1 to TRBJ2-2; TRBD1 matches at 8 bases. Trimming at V came to 4 bases and at J to 3 bases, leaving 7 bases not matched to a gene. This CDR3 has 16 amino acids. Germline values: CDR1 MNHNS, CDR2 SASEGT. The CDR3 nucleotides read TGTGCCAGCAGTGGAAGGACAGGGAGGCACACCGGGGAGCTGTTTTTT. Its translation: CASSGRTGRHTGELFF.

In its sample, this clonotype was seen many times. The chain links TRBV12-3 or TRBV12-4 to TRBJ2-7; D remains ambiguous. V lost 5 bases to trimming and J lost 4 bases, with 9 bases between them. This CDR3 region has 12 residues. CDR3 amino acids: CASSPGVYEQYF. In nucleotides, the CDR3 is TGTGCCAGCAGTCCCGGAGTGTACGAGCAGTACTTC.

As to this clonotype: A much bigger clone sits one base away, suggesting this may be a read error. The chain couples TRBV29-1 to TRBJ1-5; D may be TRBD1 (5 bases). Trimming took off 1 base at V and 3 bases at J, with 7 bases between the two ends. The CDR3 runs to 13 residues. Germline CDR1 reads SQVTM; CDR2 reads ANQGSEA. The CDR3, as DNA: TGCAGCGTTGAAGCAGGGTACAATCAGCCCCAGCATTTT. The encoded protein is CSVEAGYNQPQHF.

The gene calls are TRBV27 and TRBJ2-7; 7 positions match TRBD1. CDR1 MNHEY and CDR2 SMNVEV come from the germline V gene (reference sequence). The CDR3 covers 15 residues. V shed 3 bases, J shed 3 bases, and the junction held 8 bases outside the gene matches. The CDR3 DNA reads as TGTGCCAGCAGTTTTGTAGGGGGCATACACTACGAGCAGTACTTC. It codes for CASSFVGGIHYEQYF.